Below, one T cell receptor beta chain is given with its context. Its antigen is still unknown. This entry belongs to a study of OX40 agonist ivuxolimab in advanced cancers. Study in general: Mean age about 60 years, range 23 to 79; about 85% male.

CDR3 length: 16 amino acids. Germline values: CDR1 SGHTA, CDR2 FQGNSA. The germline V and J ends were trimmed by 4 bases and 2 bases, with 16 bases remaining between them. Whole-study results and caveats: Also present in some nonresponders was a low level of normalized T-cell clonal expansion.

Assay used: immunoSEQ multiplex PCR; TCRdb lists only in-frame clones, some missing. The sample records under 50,000 clones, 60% to 80% being singletons. Blood specimens came from baseline, cycle 4 day 1, and cycle 7 day 1. The source was CD4+ or CD8+ T cells sorted from blood, collected in a trial of the OX40 agonist ivuxolimab. The TCR was taken from an adult with an advanced solid tumor such as melanoma, head and neck, liver or kidney cancer. The chain joins TRBV7-2 to TRBJ2-3; tentatively, D is TRBD2 (6 bases). CDR3 bases: TGTGCCAGCAGCTGGGGTGGGGAGGCCGCCACAGATACGCAGTATTTT. Its protein product is CASSWGGEAATDTQYF.